Sequencing of this TCR beta chain was carried out in a study of T cells in Graves' hyperthyroidism and ophthalmopathy. There were TCR beta CDR3 regions amplified from RNA transcripts. The HTBI primer set served for first-round RT-PCR of the TCR CDR3. TCRdb called the multiplex PCR reads again in MiXCR, with one record for every CDR3 protein. Seen here are about 380,000 distinct CDR3 sequences, about a fifth observed once, and the top ten hold over 35%. The TCR originated in a man younger than 35 with Graves' ophthalmopathy. The sample taken for sequencing was blood.

The chain's CDR3 is CASSPPGRTGGYGYTF. The CDR3 coding sequence is TGTGCCAGCTCACCACCGGGCAGGACAGGGGGCTATGGCTACACCTTC. This rearrangement joins TRBV18 to TRBJ1-2; 10 bases map to TRBD1. CDR1 is KGHSH and CDR2 is LQKENI in the germline V gene. The CDR3 covers 16 residues. After removal of 0 bases from V and 4 bases from J, the junction contained 5 bases not matched to a gene.